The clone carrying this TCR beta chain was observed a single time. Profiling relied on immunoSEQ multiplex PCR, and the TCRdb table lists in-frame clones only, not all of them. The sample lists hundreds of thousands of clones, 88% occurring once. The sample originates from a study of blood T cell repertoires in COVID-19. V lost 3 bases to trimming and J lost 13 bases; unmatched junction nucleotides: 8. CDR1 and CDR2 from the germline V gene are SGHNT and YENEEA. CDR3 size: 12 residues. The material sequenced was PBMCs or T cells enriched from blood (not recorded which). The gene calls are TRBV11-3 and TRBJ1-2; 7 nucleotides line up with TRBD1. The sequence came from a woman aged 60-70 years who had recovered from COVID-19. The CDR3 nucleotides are TGTGCCAGCAGCTTGGGGACAGCCCTCGGCACCTTC. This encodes CASSLGTALGTF.